Shown below are 2 T cell receptor beta chains from a single sample sequenced in a study of blood T cell repertoires in COVID-19. Assay used: immunoSEQ multiplex PCR; TCRdb lists only in-frame clones, some missing. Of 210,000 or so clones detected, around 82% appear once; the ten largest clones hold nearly 7.5%. Sequencing used PBMCs or T cells enriched from blood (not recorded which). The receptors were gathered from a woman between 35 and 50 years old with acute COVID-19.

The rearrangement joins TRBV5-1 to TRBJ2-5, with 8 bases that match TRBD2. V was clipped by 4 bases and J by 4 bases; unmatched bases: 9. The CDR3 runs 15 residues. Germline assignment: CDR1 SGHRS and CDR2 YFSETQ. The CDR3 protein is CASSTMGLAGETQYF. CDR3 nucleotide sequence: TGCGCCAGCAGCACCATGGGGCTAGCGGGAGAGACCCAGTACTTC.

The rearrangement joins TRBV7-2 to TRBJ1-2; a possible D gene is TRBD1 (6 bases). This CDR3 is 15 amino acids long. Trimming cost V 2 bases and J 4 bases, with 14 bases left between them. CDR1 SGHTA and CDR2 FQGNSA come from the germline V gene. For the CDR3, the DNA is TGTGCCAGCAGCTTACCGTTGACAGGTCTCTATGGCTACACCTTC. This codes for CASSLPLTGLYGYTF.